This paragraph covers one T cell receptor beta chain sequence. This clonotype appeared many times. Its antigen remains unidentified. Per-nucleotide qualities are absent, and no much larger clonotype sits a single base away. The data are from a study of regulatory T cells in long-lasting Graves disease (dated by TCRdb to about 2021). Some background on the complete study: In the newly diagnosed Graves' disease group, patients had been taking antithyroid drugs for less than 3 months. This study used TCR sequencing and RNA sequencing of peripheral blood to compare persistent Graves' disease patients against newly diagnosed Graves' disease patients. The study was registered as a clinical trial and conducted in China. A total of approximately 35 samples were covered by TCR sequencing, comprising around 13 persistent and 20 or so newly diagnosed Graves' disease patients.

General findings and caveats noted by the study authors: Peripheral blood alone was examined, since thyroid tissue, which constituted the primary lesion, could not be accessed. Persistent Graves' disease patients showed lower TCR Shannon entropy and fewer highly expanded clones than newly diagnosed patients, suggesting clonal expansion. TRBV28, TRBJ1-2 and TRBJ2-5 were preferentially used in persistent disease, while TRBV20-1 and TRBJ2-1 were favored in newly diagnosed disease. As a limitation, the authors acknowledged that the small sample size may reduce accuracy. Sequencing and analysis were limited to the TCR beta chain. Patients with persistent disease shared more public clonotypes (approximately 2,500) than newly diagnosed patients did (966).

CDR1 and CDR2 were assigned from the germline V gene as SGHTS and YDEGEE. V ends up 4 bases short and J 3 bases short, with an unmatched junction base count of 9. From the cysteine through the phenylalanine, the CDR3 covers 15 amino acids. Only the CDR3 portion is preserved as DNA: 45 bases, with reading frame beginning at the first base. The protocol used for the library was multiplex PCR. Sequencing took place on an Illumina HiSeq 4000. TCR beta libraries were built with iRepertoire HTBI primers and Arm-PCR amplification of CDR3 regions. Before sequencing, the PCR products underwent gel purification. The original methods were these. Across samples, about 64 TRBV and 14 TRBJ segments were identified and used for gene usage analysis of CDR3 amino acid clonotypes. COPE and FqMerger were used to merge the filtered high-quality paired reads into contigs. BLAST was used to align contigs to IMGT TRBV, TRBD and TRBJ reference genes, with CDR3 defined following IMGT. Highly expanded clones were defined as clonotypes with a frequency above 0.1%. Shannon entropy was used to measure repertoire diversity, and the Gini coefficient was used to measure V-J evenness. A clonotype was considered public if more than one individual shared it. TCRdb took the public reads, trimmed them with fastp at Q25, ran MiXCR for clone calling and kept in-frame beta chains. When rows share a CDR3 protein, they turn into one entry using the most common DNA and genes. TCRdb, not the original authors, processed these V and J calls. The sample table holds 350,000 to 500,000 distinct CDR3 sequences, of which around 15% were seen once. The ten largest clones capture around 10% of the sample.

What this sample's time point label stands for: newly diagnosed GD, antithyroid drugs for less than 3 months. For both TCR sequencing and RNA sequencing, RNA was extracted from PBMCs in TRIzol. The diagnosis of Graves' disease was made according to American Thyroid Association guidelines. Patients were recruited from an endocrinology department in Xi'an, China. Each patient gave 7.5 to 10 milliliters of peripheral blood, collected in an EDTA anticoagulant tube. PBMCs were isolated by Ficoll Paque Plus density gradient separation without further T cell sorting. An Agilent 2100 Bioanalyzer and agarose gel were used to assess RNA quality, and a NanoDrop 2000 was used to measure RNA concentration. These same data were also listed under a study on T cells in Graves' hyperthyroidism and ophthalmopathy. The second paper further reports: Stable Graves' hyperthyroidism was defined as the absence of progression to ophthalmopathy over 18 months of follow-up. Hyperthyroidism patients were newly diagnosed, with disease duration under 2 months, and aged 18 to 65 years. The study excluded patients with uncontrolled infections, other autoimmune diseases, pregnancy or lactation. Clinical symptoms, serum thyroxine and TRAb, thyroid ultrasound, and orbital computed tomography formed the basis for the diagnoses. The first round of RT-PCR for the TCR CDR3 was performed with the HTBI primer set and the Qiagen OneStep RT-PCR kit. Most expanded thyroid clonotypes (frequency above 0.001) were also detected in blood, suggesting blood repertoires may reflect thyroid immune responses. A model built on a 13 V-J signature distinguished ophthalmopathy from stable hyperthyroidism, reaching 85% to 90% sensitivity and around 81% specificity in cross-validation and 80%/75% in testing. In validation, the model predicted progression to ophthalmopathy a median of about 6 months before onset, with roughly 70% sensitivity and 72.22% specificity. A discovery cohort of fewer than 110 patients, roughly 40 with Graves' ophthalmopathy and about 58 with stable Graves' hyperthyroidism, was used to find distinguishing TCR V-J signatures. Prospective prediction of ophthalmopathy was tested in an independent validation cohort consisting of some 20 hyperthyroidism patients and 17 patients who later progressed to ophthalmopathy. The 85 to 100 discovery patients were randomly split 7:3 into training and test sets. In addition, the study compared T-cell repertoires in thyroid tissue and in blood from roughly six Graves' hyperthyroidism patients. After sampling, hyperthyroidism patients received methimazole starting at 30 mg daily, and ophthalmopathy patients received high-dose intravenous methylprednisolone. A second multiplex PCR round built the libraries, followed by size selection and purification. Sequencing of the libraries was done on an Illumina HiSeq2000 using paired-end 100 bp reads. SOAPnuke was used to process the raw data, throwing out any read that contained adapters or uncalled bases, had a mean Phred below 15, or lacked an exact constant-primer or identifier match. COPE v1.2.5 was used to merge high-quality paired reads, and clonotypes were defined as unique nucleotide sequences. MiTCR v1.1 was used to align clonotypes to the IMGT TRBV, TRBD and TRBJ reference segments. Only V-J combinations with frequency above 0.0001, covering 99% to 99.2% of repertoires, were analysed. The TCS score was defined as the ratio of F50 (clonal expansion) to E x V (chaos), calculated using BLOSUM62-based TCRdist between CDR3 peptides within each V-J. Welch's t-statistics and random forest reduced around 550 V-J features to some 14, which were used in a naive Bayes classifier (R e1071). No statistical method was used to set the sample size in advance, and investigators knew the group allocation. The paper reports TCR Vbeta CDR3 sequencing of some 140 peripheral blood samples: under 45 ophthalmopathy, approximately 74 hyperthyroidism and around 17 progressor patients.

The sample in question was peripheral blood mononuclear cells (PBMCs), obtained at new diagnosis, from a patient treated with antithyroid drugs. The source of this sequence is a woman younger than 45 with Graves disease. Donor details come from another sample of the same person, matched by shared clones. The chain was built from TRBV5-8 and TRBJ2-5, with TRBD1 matching 7 junction bases. The DNA is as follows: TGTGCCAGCAGCAACTCTCCCGGGACAGAAGAGACCCAGTACTTC. Its protein is CASSNSPGTEETQYF.